This TCR beta chain was identified in a study of neurological immune-mediated disorders. Findings and limits, study-wide: The phylogenetic placement of 18 of 34 multiple sclerosis patients' repertoires in one related-CDR3 cluster constitutes a possible signature. Private repertoires in all groups were suggested by the absence of shared CDR3 amino acid sequences among expanded clones across subjects.

Synthesis of cDNA was accomplished via 5'RACE employing 10-nucleotide random UMIs. One entry per CDR3 protein results from TCRdb running MiXCR on the 5' RACE reads. The sample has about 88,000 distinct CDR3 sequences; 3.5% to 4% are singletons. Unsorted libraries were prepared from 2 million PBMCs that had been stored at -80 C. The sample holds many counts of this clonotype. What it binds is unknown. This sequence was found in a young woman with multiple sclerosis. Sequenced sample: PBMCs.

The CDR3 sequence: CSARGRDPSTDTQYF. The CDR3, as DNA: TGCAGTGCTAGAGGGCGGGACCCTTCCACAGATACGCAGTATTTT. This chain uses TRBV20-1 with TRBJ2-3, with a weak D call TRBD2 (6 bases). V was cut by 1 base and J by 2 bases, with 13 bases left in between. CDR1 and CDR2 from the germline V gene are DFQATT and SNEGSKA (reference sequence). The CDR3 has 15 amino acids.